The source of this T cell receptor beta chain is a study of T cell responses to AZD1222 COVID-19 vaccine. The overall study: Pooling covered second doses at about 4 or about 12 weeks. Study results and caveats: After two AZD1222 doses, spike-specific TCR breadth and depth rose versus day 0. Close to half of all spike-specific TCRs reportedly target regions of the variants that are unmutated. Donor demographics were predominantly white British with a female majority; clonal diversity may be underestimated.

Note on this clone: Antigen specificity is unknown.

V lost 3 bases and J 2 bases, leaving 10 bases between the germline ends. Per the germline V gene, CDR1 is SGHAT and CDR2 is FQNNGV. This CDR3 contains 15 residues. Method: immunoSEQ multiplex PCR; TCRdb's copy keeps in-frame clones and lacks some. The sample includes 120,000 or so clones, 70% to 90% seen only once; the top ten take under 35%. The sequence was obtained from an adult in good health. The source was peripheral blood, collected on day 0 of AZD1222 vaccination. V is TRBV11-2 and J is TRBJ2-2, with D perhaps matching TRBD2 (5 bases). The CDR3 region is CASSFPTGNTGELFF. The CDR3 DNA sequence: TGTGCCAGCAGCTTCCCCACGGGAAACACCGGGGAGCTGTTTTTT.